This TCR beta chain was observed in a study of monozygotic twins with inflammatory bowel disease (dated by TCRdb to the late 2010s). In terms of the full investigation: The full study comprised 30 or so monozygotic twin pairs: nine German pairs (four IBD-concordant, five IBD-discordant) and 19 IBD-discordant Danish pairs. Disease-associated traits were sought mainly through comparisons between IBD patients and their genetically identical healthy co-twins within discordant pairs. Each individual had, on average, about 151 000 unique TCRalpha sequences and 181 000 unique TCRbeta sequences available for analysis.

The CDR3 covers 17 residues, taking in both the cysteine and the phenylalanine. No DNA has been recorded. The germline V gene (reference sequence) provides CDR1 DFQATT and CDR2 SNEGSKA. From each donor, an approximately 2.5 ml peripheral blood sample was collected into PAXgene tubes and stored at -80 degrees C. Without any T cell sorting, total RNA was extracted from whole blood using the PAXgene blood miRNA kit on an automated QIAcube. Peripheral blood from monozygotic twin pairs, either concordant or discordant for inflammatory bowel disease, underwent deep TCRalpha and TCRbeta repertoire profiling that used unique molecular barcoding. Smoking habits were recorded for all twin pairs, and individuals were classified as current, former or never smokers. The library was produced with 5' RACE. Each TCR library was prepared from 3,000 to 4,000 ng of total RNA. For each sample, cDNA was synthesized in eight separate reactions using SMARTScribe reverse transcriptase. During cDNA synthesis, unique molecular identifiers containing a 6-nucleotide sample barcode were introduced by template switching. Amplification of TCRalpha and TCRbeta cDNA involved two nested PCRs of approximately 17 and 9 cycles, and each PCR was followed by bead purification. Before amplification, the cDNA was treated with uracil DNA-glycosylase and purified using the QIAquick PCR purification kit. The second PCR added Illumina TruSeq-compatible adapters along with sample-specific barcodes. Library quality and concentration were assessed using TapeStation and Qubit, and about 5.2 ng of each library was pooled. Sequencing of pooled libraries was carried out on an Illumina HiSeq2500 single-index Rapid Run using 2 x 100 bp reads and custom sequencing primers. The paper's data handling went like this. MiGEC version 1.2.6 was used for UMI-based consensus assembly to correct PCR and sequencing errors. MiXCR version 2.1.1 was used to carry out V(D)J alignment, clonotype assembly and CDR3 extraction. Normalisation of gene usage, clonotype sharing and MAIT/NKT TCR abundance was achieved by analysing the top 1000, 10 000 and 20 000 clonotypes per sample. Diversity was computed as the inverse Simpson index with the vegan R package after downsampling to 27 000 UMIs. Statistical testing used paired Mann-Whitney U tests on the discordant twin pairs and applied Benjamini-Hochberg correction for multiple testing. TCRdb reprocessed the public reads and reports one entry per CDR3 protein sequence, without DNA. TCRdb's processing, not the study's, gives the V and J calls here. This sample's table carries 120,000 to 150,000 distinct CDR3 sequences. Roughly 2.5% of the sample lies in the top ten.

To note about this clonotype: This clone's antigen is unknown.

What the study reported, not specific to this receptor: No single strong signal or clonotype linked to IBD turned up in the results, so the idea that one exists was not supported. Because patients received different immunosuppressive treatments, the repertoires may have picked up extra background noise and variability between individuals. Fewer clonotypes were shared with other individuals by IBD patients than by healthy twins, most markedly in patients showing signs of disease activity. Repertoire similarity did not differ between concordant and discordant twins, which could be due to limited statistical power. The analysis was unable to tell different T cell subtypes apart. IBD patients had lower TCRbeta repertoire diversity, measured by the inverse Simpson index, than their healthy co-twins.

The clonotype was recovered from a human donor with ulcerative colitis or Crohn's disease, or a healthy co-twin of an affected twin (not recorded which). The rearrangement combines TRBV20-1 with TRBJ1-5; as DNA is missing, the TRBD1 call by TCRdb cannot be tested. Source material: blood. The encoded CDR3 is CSARGTGGTYSNQPQHF.